This T cell receptor beta chain comes out of a study of a mutant IDH1 vaccine in newly diagnosed glioma. Across the study: Patients had eight vaccinations, in weeks 1, 3, 5, 7, 11, 15, 19 and 23. Males made up approximately 60% and females roughly 40% of treated patients, whose mean age was about 41 years. Prior therapy was radiotherapy, temozolomide, or both; most received both. Vaccines were first given 4-6 weeks after radiotherapy alone, or with temozolomide cycles.

The protocol was immunoSEQ multiplex PCR, while the TCRdb copy is restricted to in-frame clones and leaves out a portion. The sample includes about 40,000 clones, 80% of them seen just once. Described time point: week 11, during vaccination. Each dose of the vaccine consisted of 300 ug of mutant IDH1 20-mer peptide, with topical imiquimod. This CDR3 contains 15 residues. Germline CDR1 reads SGHNT; CDR2 reads YYREEE (reference sequence). V gave up 2 bases and J gave up 5 bases; unmatched junction bases: 4. This clone came up a few times. What it binds is unknown. The receptor comes from a woman aged 30 to 39 with glioma. Some clones in this sample may be carry-over from other donors' samples. Sequenced material: peripheral blood mononuclear cells (PBMCs), taken from a glioma patient whose treatment included an IDH1 peptide vaccine. The rearrangement uses TRBV5-4 and TRBJ2-7; 13 bases match TRBD2. Written as DNA, the CDR3 is TGTGCCAGCAGCTTTGGGACTAGCGGGGACAACGAGCAGTACTTC. Protein sequence: CASSFGTSGDNEQYF. Variable domain in full (rest from reference TRBV5-4 and TRBJ2-7): ETGVTQSPTHLIKTRGQQVTLRCSSQSGHNTVSWYQQALGQGPQFIFQYYREEENGRGNFPPRFSGLQFPNYSSELNVNALELDDSALYLCASSFGTSGDNEQYFGPGTRLTVT.